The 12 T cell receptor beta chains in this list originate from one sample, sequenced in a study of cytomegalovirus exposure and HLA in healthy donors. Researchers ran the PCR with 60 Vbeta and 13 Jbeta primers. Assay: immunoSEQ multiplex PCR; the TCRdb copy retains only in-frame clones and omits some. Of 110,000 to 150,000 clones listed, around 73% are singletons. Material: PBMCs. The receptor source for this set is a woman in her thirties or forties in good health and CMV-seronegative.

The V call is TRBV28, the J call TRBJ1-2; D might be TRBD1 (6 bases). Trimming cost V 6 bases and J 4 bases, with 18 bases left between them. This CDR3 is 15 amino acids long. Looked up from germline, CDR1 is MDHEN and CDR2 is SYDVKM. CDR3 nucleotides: TGTGCCAGCAGCCCAGGGGATTCCGGGGTCTATGGCTACACCTTC. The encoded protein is CASSPGDSGVYGYTF.

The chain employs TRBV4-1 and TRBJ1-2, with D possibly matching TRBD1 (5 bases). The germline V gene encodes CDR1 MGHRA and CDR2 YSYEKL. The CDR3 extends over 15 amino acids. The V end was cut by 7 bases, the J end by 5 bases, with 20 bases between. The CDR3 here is CASTHTQGSVYGYTF. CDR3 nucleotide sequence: TGCGCCAGCACACATACTCAGGGATCAGTATATGGCTACACCTTC.

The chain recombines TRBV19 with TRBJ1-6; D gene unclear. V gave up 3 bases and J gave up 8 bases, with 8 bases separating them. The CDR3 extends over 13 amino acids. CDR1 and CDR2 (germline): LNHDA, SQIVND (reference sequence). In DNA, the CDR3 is TGTGCCAGTAGTATCTCCACGGATTCACCCCTCCACTTT. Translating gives CASSISTDSPLHF.

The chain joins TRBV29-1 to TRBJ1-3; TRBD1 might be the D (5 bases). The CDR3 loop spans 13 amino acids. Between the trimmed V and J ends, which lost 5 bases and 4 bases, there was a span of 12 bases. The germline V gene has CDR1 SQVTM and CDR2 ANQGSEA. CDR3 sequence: CSVSHSGGNTIYF. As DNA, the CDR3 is TGCAGCGTTTCACACTCAGGGGGAAACACCATATATTTT.

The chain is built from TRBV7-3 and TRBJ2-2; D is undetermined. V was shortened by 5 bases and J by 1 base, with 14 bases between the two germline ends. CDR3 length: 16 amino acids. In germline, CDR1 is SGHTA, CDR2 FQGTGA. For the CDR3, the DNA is TGTGCCAGCAGCCCTCTAATAGCCCAGAACACCGGGGAGCTGTTTTTT. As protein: CASSPLIAQNTGELFF. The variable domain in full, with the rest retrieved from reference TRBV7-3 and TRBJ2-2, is GAGVSQTPSNKVTEKGKYVELRCDPISGHTALYWYRQSLGQGPEFLIYFQGTGAADDSGLPNDRFFAVRPEGSVSTLKIQRTERGDSAVYLCASSPLIAQNTGELFFGEGSRLTVL.

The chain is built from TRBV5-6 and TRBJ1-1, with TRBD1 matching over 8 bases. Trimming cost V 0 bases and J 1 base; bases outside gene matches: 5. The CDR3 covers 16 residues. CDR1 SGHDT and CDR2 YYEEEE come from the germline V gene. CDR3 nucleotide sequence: TGTGCCAGCAGCTTGGCTTGGACAGGGACGAACACTGAAGCTTTCTTT. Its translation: CASSLAWTGTNTEAFF.

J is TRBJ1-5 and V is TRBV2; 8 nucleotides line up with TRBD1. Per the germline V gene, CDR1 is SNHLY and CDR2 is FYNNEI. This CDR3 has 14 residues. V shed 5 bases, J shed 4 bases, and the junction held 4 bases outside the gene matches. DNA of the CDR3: TGTGCCAGCAGTCGACAGGGGCCTAATCAGCCCCAGCATTTT. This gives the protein CASSRQGPNQPQHF.

For the CDR3, the DNA is TGTGCCAGCAGCTTGGCTGGGTTGGGGGGGACTGAAGCTTTCTTT. This encodes CASSLAGLGGTEAFF. This chain uses TRBV5-6 with TRBJ1-1; D is possibly TRBD1 (5 bases). The CDR3 totals 15 residues. Trimming removed 0 bases from V and 5 bases from J, with 14 bases in between. CDR1 is SGHDT, CDR2 YYEEEE, per germline.

The CDR3 is CASSYGDRAKGYTF. The CDR3 DNA sequence: TGTGCCAGCAGTTATGGCGACAGAGCAAAGGGCTACACCTTC. This rearrangement joins TRBV6-5 to TRBJ1-2, with a tentative D call TRBD1 (5 bases). Germline V gene data show CDR1 as MNHEY and CDR2 as SVGAGI. The CDR3 totals 14 residues. V was trimmed by 3 bases and J by 8 bases, leaving 16 bases between them.

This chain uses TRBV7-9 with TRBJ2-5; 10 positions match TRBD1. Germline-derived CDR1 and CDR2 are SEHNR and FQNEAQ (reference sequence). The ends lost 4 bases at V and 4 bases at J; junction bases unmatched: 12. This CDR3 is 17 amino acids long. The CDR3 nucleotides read TGTGCCAGCAGCTCCAAGACAGGGGGCGTTTTATCAGAGACCCAGTACTTC. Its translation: CASSSKTGGVLSETQYF.

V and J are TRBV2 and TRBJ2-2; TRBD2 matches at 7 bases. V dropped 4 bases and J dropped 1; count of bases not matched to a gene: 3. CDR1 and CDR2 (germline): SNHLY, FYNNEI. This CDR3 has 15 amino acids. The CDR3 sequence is CASSAGGGNTGELFF. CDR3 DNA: TGTGCCAGCAGTGCCGGCGGGGGGAACACCGGGGAGCTGTTTTTT.

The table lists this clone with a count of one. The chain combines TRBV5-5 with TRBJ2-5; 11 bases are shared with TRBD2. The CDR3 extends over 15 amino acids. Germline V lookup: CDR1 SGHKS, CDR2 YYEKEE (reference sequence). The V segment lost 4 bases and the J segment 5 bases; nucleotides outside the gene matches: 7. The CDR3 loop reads CASSTRLAGMETQYF. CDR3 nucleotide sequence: TGTGCCAGCAGCACAAGACTAGCGGGGATGGAGACCCAGTACTTC. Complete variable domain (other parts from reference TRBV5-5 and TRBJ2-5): DAGVTQSPTHLIKTRGQQVTLRCSPISGHKSVSWYQQVLGQGPQFIFQYYEKEERGRGNFPDRFSARQFPNYSSELNVNALLLGDSALYLCASSTRLAGMETQYFGPGTRLLVL.